Presented here are 2 T cell receptor beta chains from one specimen sequenced in a study of identical twins (dated by TCRdb to the mid-2010s). Library preparation was by 5' RACE. Sequencing was performed on an Illumina HiSeq 2000. TCRdb passed the public sequencing reads through fastp at Q25 and MiXCR, retaining productive beta sequences. Every CDR3 protein is listed once, alongside the most common genes and DNA of its rows. The sample table lists about 890,000 distinct CDR3 sequences, 9% to 15% of them with a count of one. The ten largest make up around 1.5% of the sample. The same data also contributed to another study, on yellow fever vaccine responses in identical twins.

Input material: PBMCs. Source of these receptors: a woman aged 18-29 years in good health.

The chain links TRBV6-5 to TRBJ2-1; 7 bases line up with TRBD2. With V trimmed by 0 bases and J by 8 bases, 7 bases remained unmatched. The CDR3 sequence is 15 residues long. CDR1 and CDR2 (germline): MNHEY, SVGAGI. Written as DNA, the CDR3 is TGTGCCAGCAGTTACTCGATGGGAGGGTCCGATGAGCAGTTCTTC. It codes for CASSYSMGGSDEQFF.

This clonotype has at least ten counts. The CDR3 is CASSSGPSGRANGVEQYF. CDR3 nucleotide sequence: TGTGCCAGCAGTTCTGGTCCTAGCGGGAGGGCCAATGGGGTAGAGCAGTACTTC. The chain links TRBV12-3 or TRBV12-4 to TRBJ2-7, with 12 bases matching TRBD2. V was pared by 4 bases and J by 7 bases, with 17 bases of the junction left unmatched. This CDR3 is built from 18 residues.